This T cell receptor (beta chain) was observed in a study of T cells in Graves' hyperthyroidism and ophthalmopathy. Study results and caveats: Most thyroid clonotypes with frequency above 0.001 were detected in blood.

J gave up 8 bases and V 0 bases, and 12 bases lay outside the gene matches. Per germline, CDR1 MGHRA and CDR2 YSYEKL. The CDR3 loop spans 17 amino acids. The diagnostic basis comprised clinical symptoms, serum thyroxine and TRAb, thyroid ultrasound and orbital computed tomography. RNA transcripts provided the source from which TCR beta CDR3 regions were amplified. A first-round RT-PCR of the TCR CDR3 used the HTBI primer set. One entry per CDR3 protein results from TCRdb running MiXCR on the multiplex PCR reads. The table has a few hundred thousand distinct CDR3 sequences, 14% to 15% seen once. Turning to this clonotype: The antigen is unknown.

Source material: blood. The rearrangement uses TRBV4-1 and TRBJ2-1; 8 nucleotides align to TRBD1. This receptor was taken from a woman younger than 45 with Graves' hyperthyroidism. Here the CDR3 DNA reads TGCGCCAGCAGCCAAGATCAGCAGGACAGGGCTGGATATGAGCAGTTCTTC. Translated, it gives CASSQDQQDRAGYEQFF.